The rows below give T cell receptor beta chains drawn from one sample of a study of cytomegalovirus exposure and HLA in healthy donors. Sequenced by immunoSEQ multiplex PCR; TCRdb stores in-frame clones only, minus some. The table shows roughly 140,000 clones, with approximately 81% occurring only once. The material sequenced was PBMCs. The receptors shown here come from a boy aged 2-15 years in good health and CMV-seronegative. CDR3s include the opening cysteine and the closing phenylalanine or tryptophan. The D gene is left open where the match is weak.

J gene: TRBJ2-3; V gene: TRBV9; D gene: TRBD2; CDR3 protein: CASSVGIAGSTDTQYF
J gene: TRBJ2-2; V gene: TRBV21-1; D gene: .; CDR3 protein: CASSKGKIAGTGELFF
J gene: TRBJ1-2; V gene: TRBV7-9; D gene: .; CDR3 protein: CASSVDRYGYTF
J gene: TRBJ2-7; V gene: TRBV18; D gene: TRBD1; CDR3 protein: CASSPRLTGGHEQYF
J gene: TRBJ1-5; V gene: TRBV2; D gene: TRBD1; CDR3 protein: CASSTGGSSNQPQHF
J gene: TRBJ1-1; V gene: TRBV27; D gene: .; CDR3 protein: CASSLRPGGTEAFF
J gene: TRBJ2-2; V gene: TRBV4-1; D gene: .; CDR3 protein: CASSPGRRSANTGELFF
J gene: TRBJ2-1; V gene: TRBV4-1; D gene: .; CDR3 protein: CASSQTQVAVQQQFF
J gene: TRBJ2-7; V gene: TRBV15; D gene: TRBD1; CDR3 protein: CATSTRPGQGGEQYF
J gene: TRBJ2-5; V gene: TRBV5-1; D gene: .; CDR3 protein: CASSRQETQYF
J gene: TRBJ1-1; V gene: TRBV11-2; D gene: .; CDR3 protein: CASSLGVGRGSVTEAFF